A single sample gave rise to the 5 T cell receptor beta chains below, sequenced in a study of blood T cell repertoires in COVID-19. Sequenced by immunoSEQ multiplex PCR; TCRdb stores in-frame clones only, minus some. This sample has roughly 200,000 clones, with 85% to 90% found just once. The specimen was PBMCs or T cells enriched from blood (not recorded which). These receptors all come from a man aged 35 to 55 who had recovered from COVID-19.

The V and J genes are TRBV10-2 and TRBJ2-2; a weak D match, TRBD1 (5 bases). The germline V gene encodes CDR1 WSHSY and CDR2 SAAADI. The V gene lost 6 bases and the J gene lost 2 bases, with 13 bases spanning the gap. CDR3 length: 15 residues. The CDR3 spells CASSPGSLNTGELFF. As DNA, the CDR3 is TGCGCCAGCAGCCCAGGGTCCCTAAACACCGGGGAGCTGTTTTTT.

The gene calls are TRBV13 and TRBJ2-5, with TRBD1 identical over 8 bases. Germline assignment: CDR1 PRHDT and CDR2 FYEKMQ (reference sequence). J lost 5 bases, V lost 6 bases, and 5 bases had no gene match. The CDR3 loop spans 13 amino acids. The CDR3 here is CASRQGAWETQYF. In nucleotides, the CDR3 is TGTGCCAGCAGGCAGGGGGCATGGGAGACCCAGTACTTC.

This clone was seen more than once but under ten times. The V gene is TRBV19, the J gene TRBJ1-3; D is possibly TRBD1 (6 bases). Trimming shortened V by 6 bases and J by 0 bases, and 15 bases separated the two germline ends. This CDR3 has 16 amino acids. Germline V gives CDR1 LNHDA, CDR2 SQIVND (reference sequence). The CDR3 nucleotides are TGTGCCAGTAGAATGCCTGGGACAATCTCTGGAAACACCATATATTTT. Translation: CASRMPGTISGNTIYF.

The chain couples TRBV16 to TRBJ1-2; 8 bases agree with TRBD1. This CDR3 region has 15 residues. V lost 2 bases, J lost 3 bases, and 5 bases stayed unmatched. CDR1 is KGHSY and CDR2 is FQNENV in the germline V gene. CDR3 region: CASSQLSTGDYGYTF. CDR3 nucleotides: TGTGCCAGCAGCCAACTTTCGACAGGGGACTATGGCTACACCTTC. Together with reference TRBV16 and TRBJ1-2, the CDR3 gives the full variable domain: GEEVAQTPKHLVRGEGQKAKLYCAPIKGHSYVFWYQQVLKNEFKFLISFQNENVFDETGMPKERFSAKCLPNSPCSLEIQATKLEDSAVYFCASSQLSTGDYGYTFGSGTRLTVV.

The V call is TRBV15, the J call TRBJ1-5, with a weak D call TRBD1 (6 bases). The CDR3 is made up of 15 amino acids. Per germline, CDR1 LNHNV and CDR2 YYDKDF (reference sequence). The germline V and J ends were trimmed by 0 bases and 11 bases, with 17 bases remaining between them. The CDR3 DNA is TGTGCCACCAGCAGAGATCGGGACAATCCGAAGTCCCAGCATTTT. This translates into CATSRDRDNPKSQHF.